This TCR beta chain appears in the sequencing data of a study of radiotherapy plus CTLA-4 blockade in lung cancer. Background on the study: Patients showed objective responses in 15% to 20% of cases and disease control in roughly 31%. Study-wide results and caveats: In blood, TCR clones derived from the tumor expanded after radiotherapy plus ipilimumab.

This clone was recorded only once. Its antigen is as yet unknown. TCRdb's copy holds only in-frame clones and misses some; the assay was immunoSEQ multiplex PCR. This table has about 120,000 clones, 78% appearing once. This TCR was recovered from a human donor with non-small cell lung cancer who had a partial response to radiotherapy plus ipilimumab. Sequencing used peripheral blood, obtained from a patient treated with radiotherapy plus ipilimumab.

CDR3 sequence (DNA): TGTGCCAGCTCACCATCCGGGACACCGACCTTCACGGAAGCTTTCTTT. Translated, it gives CASSPSGTPTFTEAFF. The chain is built from TRBV18 and TRBJ1-1, with TRBD1 as a possible D gene (6 bases). Trimming took 2 bases from V and 8 from J, leaving 21 bases between them. Germline V CDR1 and CDR2: KGHSH, LQKENI. The CDR3 consists of 16 residues.